This TCR beta chain was recorded in a study of OX40 agonist ivuxolimab in advanced cancers. The CDR3 has 15 amino acids. V was clipped by 3 bases and J by 10 bases, with 21 bases between them. The germline V gene encodes CDR1 KGHSH and CDR2 LQKENI. Method: immunoSEQ multiplex PCR; TCRdb's copy keeps in-frame clones and lacks some. The data contain some 80,000 clones, around 80% of them singletons. The starting material was CD4+ or CD8+ T cells sorted from blood, obtained in a trial of the OX40 agonist ivuxolimab. This TCR derives from an adult with an advanced solid tumor such as melanoma, head and neck, liver or kidney cancer. The chain links TRBV18 to TRBJ1-2; D call uncertain. The CDR3 bases are TGTGCCAGCTCACCCGGCCCCGGCAGGCTGGGGTTCTACACCTTC. Residues: CASSPGPGRLGFYTF.